What follows describes a single TCR beta chain. Original analysis: The authors estimated nucleated cell counts from reference gene primer amplification. The table came from immunoSEQ multiplex PCR; TCRdb's copy has only in-frame clones and leaves some out. The V and J calls and clone size were taken over from that table, and D and trimming were inferred from the DNA. The table records approximately 93,000 clones, 86% of them present only once. The data derive from a study of blood T cell repertoires in COVID-19. Study as a whole: Collection of acute and convalescent COVID-19 samples took place in the United States, Italy and Spain. T cells, B-cell-depleted T cells, or PBMCs supplied cDNA or gDNA.

Material: peripheral blood. The TCR comes from a man aged 50 to 60 with active or convalescent COVID-19.

CDR3 sequence: CASRTGGSVYGYTF. CDR3 nucleotides: TGTGCCAGCAGAACAGGGGGCTCGGTCTATGGCTACACCTTC. The J gene is TRBJ1-2, the V gene TRBV27, with 9 bases fitting TRBD1. Germline V gene sequence: CDR1 MNHEY, CDR2 SMNVEV (reference sequence). The V gene end was trimmed by 6 bases and the J gene end by 4 bases; junction bases not matched to a gene: 6. This CDR3 is 14 amino acids long.